Presented here are 19 T cell receptor beta chains from one specimen sequenced in a study of ipilimumab plus nivolumab after autologous stem cell transplantation. Here immunoSEQ multiplex PCR was the method, and the copy in TCRdb shows in-frame clones only, minus some. The sample holds 15,000 to 20,000 clones, roughly 79% seen once. Sequenced material: PBMCs, taken in a trial of ipilimumab plus nivolumab as post-transplant consolidation. The receptors derive from a male donor with diffuse large B-cell lymphoma.

The V call is TRBV11-2, the J call TRBJ2-5; 8 bases match TRBD2. The CDR3 contains 16 residues. Germline V gene sequence: CDR1 SGHAT, CDR2 FQNNGV. V lost 5 bases, J lost 2 bases, and 10 bases stayed unmatched. CDR3 in amino acids: CASSPVSGGVQETQYF. CDR3 coding DNA: TGTGCCAGCAGCCCAGTCAGCGGGGGAGTTCAAGAGACCCAGTACTTC.

This clone was seen only once. The V and J genes are TRBV6-5 and TRBJ2-1; a weak D match, TRBD2 (7 bases). CDR1 and CDR2 (germline): MNHEY, SVGAGI. V was trimmed by 10 bases and J by 6 bases, leaving 10 bases between them. The CDR3 sequence is 11 residues long. CDR3 sequence reads: CANGGRNEQFF. The CDR3 DNA reads TGTGCCAACGGGGGGCGCAATGAGCAGTTCTTC.

The rearrangement links TRBV7-9 to TRBJ1-2; D is ambiguous. Germline V gives CDR1 SEHNR, CDR2 FQNEAQ (reference sequence). There are 14 residues in the CDR3. V was trimmed by 5 bases and J by 3 bases, leaving 13 bases between them. The CDR3 is CASSPREGYYGYTF. DNA of the CDR3: TGTGCCAGCAGCCCCCGCGAGGGATACTATGGCTACACCTTC.

This clone was detected only a few times. The V gene is TRBV7-6, the J gene TRBJ2-1, with 7 bases aligning to TRBD1. From germline, CDR1 is SGHVS and CDR2 FNYEAQ. The ends lost 5 bases at V and 9 bases at J; junction bases unmatched: 16. The CDR3 spans 16 residues. CDR3 amino acids: CASSILTGRGFGEQFF. The CDR3 DNA sequence: TGTGCCAGCAGCATCCTGACAGGGCGTGGATTTGGTGAGCAGTTCTTC. Full variable domain (rest looked up from reference TRBV7-6 and TRBJ2-1): GAGVSQSPRYKVTKRGQDVALRCDPISGHVSLYWYRQALGQGPEFLTYFNYEAQQDKSGLPNDRFSAERPEGSISTLTIQRTEQRDSAMYRCASSILTGRGFGEQFFGPGTRLTVL.

The V gene is TRBV2, the J gene TRBJ1-3, with TRBD1 as a possible D gene (5 bases). Germline V CDR1 and CDR2: SNHLY, FYNNEI. CDR3 length: 16 amino acids. V dropped 3 bases and J dropped 4 bases, with 16 bases sitting between them. In nucleotides, the CDR3 is TGTGCCAGCAGTGAGGGGCAGGGCCCCGGAGGAAACACCATATATTTT. This encodes CASSEGQGPGGNTIYF.

Note on this clone: Other nucleotide sequences from this sample produce the same CDR3. The chain carries TRBV5-6 and TRBJ1-5, with a possible D match to TRBD1 (6 bases). Germline V gene sequence: CDR1 SGHDT, CDR2 YYEEEE. The V gene lost 1 base and the J gene lost 4 bases, with 21 bases spanning the gap. The CDR3 sequence is 18 residues long. The CDR3 spells CASSLWGMGGGGNQPQHF. The CDR3 nucleotides read TGTGCCAGCAGCTTGTGGGGTATGGGGGGAGGGGGGAATCAGCCCCAGCATTTT.

The V gene is TRBV27, the J gene TRBJ1-3, with a possible D match to TRBD1 (5 bases). The V gene lost 3 bases and the J gene lost 4 bases, with 7 bases spanning the gap. CDR3 length: 13 residues. Germline lookup yields CDR1 MNHEY and CDR2 SMNVEV (reference sequence). Written as DNA, the CDR3 is TGTGCCAGCAGTTTTACAGGAGGAAACACCATATATTTT. This translates into CASSFTGGNTIYF.

The rearrangement uses TRBV9 and TRBJ2-3, with D tentatively TRBD1 or TRBD2 (5 bases each). The V end lost 0 bases, the J end lost 5 bases, and 13 bases lay between the germline ends. Germline V gene lookup returns CDR1 SGDLS and CDR2 YYNGEE. The CDR3 spans 15 residues. CDR3 nucleotides: TGTGCCAGCAGCGTAGGCACCGGGGCCCGAGATACGCAGTATTTT. This sequence encodes CASSVGTGARDTQYF. The entire variable domain, with the rest obtained from reference TRBV9 and TRBJ2-3, is as follows: DSGVTQTPKHLITATGQRVTLRCSPRSGDLSVYWYQQSLDQGLQFLIQYYNGEERAKGNILERFSAQQFPDLHSELNLSSLELGDSALYFCASSVGTGARDTQYFGPGTRLTVL.

V and J are TRBV7-6 and TRBJ2-3, with a tentative D call TRBD2 (7 bases). V lost 6 bases, J lost 2 bases, and 15 bases lay in between. Germline V lookup: CDR1 SGHVS, CDR2 FNYEAQ. The CDR3 runs to 15 residues. DNA for the CDR3: TGTGCCAGCAGTCCATTTCGGGGGGCCACAGATACGCAGTATTTT. Residues: CASSPFRGATDTQYF.

J is TRBJ2-5 and V is TRBV5-1; a possible D gene is TRBD1 (6 bases). The CDR3 spans 14 residues. Per germline, CDR1 SGHRS and CDR2 YFSETQ. Trimming took off 4 bases at V and 4 bases at J, with 14 bases between the two ends. CDR3 amino acids: CASSTGQLGETQYF. In nucleotides, the CDR3 is TGCGCCAGCAGCACCGGACAGTTGGGAGAGACCCAGTACTTC.

The chain uses TRBV28 and TRBJ1-2; D is undetermined. The CDR3 runs 12 residues. Germline V gene data show CDR1 as MDHEN and CDR2 as SYDVKM. The V and J ends lost 6 bases and 5 bases respectively, with 10 bases between them. DNA for the CDR3: TGTGCCAGCAGCCTTACGGGGTATGGCTACACCTTC. Protein product: CASSLTGYGYTF.

This chain links TRBV7-7 with TRBJ2-1; TRBD2 aligns across 15 bases. J lost 8 bases, V lost 0 bases, and 5 bases had no gene match. The germline V gene encodes CDR1 SSHAT and CDR2 FNYEAQ (reference sequence). This CDR3 contains 17 residues. This CDR3 reads CASSLAGTSGGLDEQFF. The CDR3, as DNA: TGTGCCAGCAGCTTAGCCGGGACTAGCGGGGGGTTGGATGAGCAGTTCTTC.

The rearrangement links TRBV5-1 to TRBJ2-7; D ambiguous. The germline V gene has CDR1 SGHRS and CDR2 YFSETQ. Trimming stripped 0 bases from V and 4 bases from J, with 8 bases between. The CDR3 sequence is 13 residues long. As DNA, the CDR3 is TGCGCCAGCAGCTTGGTTGTAGGATACGAGCAGTACTTC. Its translation: CASSLVVGYEQYF.

This clone came up once. V gene TRBV9 combines with J gene TRBJ2-7; D is perhaps TRBD2 (6 bases). The CDR3 is made up of 15 amino acids. V dropped 0 bases and J dropped 1 base, with 11 bases sitting between them. Germline CDR1 is SGDLS and CDR2 is YYNGEE. The CDR3 region is CASSVGWGTSYEQYF. The CDR3 DNA reads TGTGCCAGCAGCGTAGGGTGGGGGACTTCCTACGAGCAGTACTTC.

The chain combines TRBV18 with TRBJ2-7; 9 bases agree with TRBD2. The junction had 5 bases not matched to a gene; V was cut back by 3 bases and J by 2 bases. This CDR3 has 15 amino acids. Germline V gene lookup returns CDR1 KGHSH and CDR2 LQKENI. The chain's CDR3 is CASSPSGGVAYEQYF. Here the CDR3 DNA reads TGTGCCAGCTCACCTAGCGGGGGTGTCGCCTACGAGCAGTACTTC.

The table lists this clone with a few counts. The chain employs TRBV13 and TRBJ2-3; TRBD1 is a possible D gene (6 bases). V lost 0 bases, J lost 2 bases, and 9 bases lay in between. This CDR3 is 15 amino acids long. Per germline, CDR1 PRHDT and CDR2 FYEKMQ (reference sequence). DNA for the CDR3: TGTGCCAGCAGCTTAGGTGAGGGGGACACAGATACGCAGTATTTT. Protein product: CASSLGEGDTDTQYF.

This sequence joins TRBV6-1 and TRBJ2-7; 7 positions agree with TRBD2. The CDR3 is 19 amino acids. V lost 4 bases to trimming and J lost 4 bases; unmatched junction nucleotides: 22. Germline CDR1 MNHNS, CDR2 SASEGT. In DNA, the CDR3 is TGTGCCAGCAGTGTGTTGGGGAGGAGAGGGAACCCGGGGGGTTACGAGCAGTACTTC. This translates into CASSVLGRRGNPGGYEQYF.

The chain couples TRBV19 to TRBJ1-6; TRBD1 is a possible D gene (5 bases). The CDR3 has 14 residues. Germline V gene lookup returns CDR1 LNHDA and CDR2 SQIVND (reference sequence). Trimming removed 2 bases from V and 7 bases from J, with 9 bases in between. This CDR3 is CASSIPGGNSPLHF. CDR3 sequence (DNA): TGTGCCAGTAGTATACCTGGGGGGAATTCACCCCTCCACTTT. The entire variable domain, with the rest obtained from reference TRBV19 and TRBJ1-6, is as follows: DGGITQSPKYLFRKEGQNVTLSCEQNLNHDAMYWYRQDPGQGLRLIYYSQIVNDFQKGDIAEGYSVSREKKESFPLTVTSAQKNPTAFYLCASSIPGGNSPLHFGNGTRLTVT.

This chain connects TRBV4-1 to TRBJ1-5; D may be TRBD1 (5 bases). Trimming took off 3 bases at V and 0 bases at J, with 12 bases between the two ends. This CDR3 is 16 amino acids long. CDR1 and CDR2 from the germline V gene are MGHRA and YSYEKL. DNA for the CDR3: TGCGCCAGCAGCCATGGGGGTTCTAATAGCAATCAGCCCCAGCATTTT. Residues: CASSHGGSNSNQPQHF.